Listed below are T cell receptor beta chains from one sample, sequenced in a study of cytomegalovirus exposure and HLA in healthy donors. Libraries were prepared by immunoSEQ multiplex PCR; TCRdb keeps only in-frame clonotypes and omits some of them. The sample has about 120,000 clones, 81% seen once; the top ten hold under 4.5%. The sample consisted of PBMCs. These receptors originate from a young man in good health and CMV-seropositive. Both conserved end residues are part of each CDR3. D genes are given only for firm matches. Some rows mark clone size as missing; the rest say once, few, many or name a class of expanded clone.

- | TRBJ2-7 | TRBD1 | TRBV11-2 | CASSLDREAGEQYF | TGTGCCAGCAGCCTAGACAGGGAAGCTGGCGAGCAGTACTTC
- | TRBJ2-1 | TRBD2 | TRBV11-2 | CASSLDRAGGPNEQFF | TGTGCCAGCAGCTTAGACCGAGCGGGAGGGCCAAATGAGCAGTTCTTC
- | TRBJ2-7 | TRBD2 | TRBV6-6 | CASSYPGTSAYEQYF | TGTGCCAGCAGTTACCCCGGGACTAGCGCCTACGAGCAGTACTTC
medium-sized | TRBJ2-7 | - | TRBV10-3 | CAIMGTHSYEQYF | TGTGCCATCATGGGGACACACTCCTACGAGCAGTACTTC
- | TRBJ2-4 | TRBD1 | TRBV7-9 | CASSPLPGTGETKNIQYF | TGTGCCAGCAGCCCACTTCCGGGGACAGGTGAAACCAAAAACATTCAGTACTTC
- | TRBJ1-2 | TRBD1 | TRBV19 | CAARGKQGAYGYTF | TGTGCCGCACGGGGAAAACAGGGGGCCTATGGCTACACCTTC
- | TRBJ1-2 | TRBD1 | TRBV27 | CASSSQLQGARGYTF | TGTGCCAGCAGTTCTCAATTACAGGGGGCGCGGGGCTACACCTTC
- | TRBJ2-2 | TRBD2 | TRBV19 | CASSPSGGNTGELFF | TGTGCCAGTAGTCCTAGCGGGGGAAACACCGGGGAGCTGTTTTTT
- | TRBJ2-1 | TRBD1 | TRBV30 | CAWNRGRRNNEQFF | TGTGCCTGGAACAGGGGGCGACGGAACAATGAGCAGTTCTTC
- | TRBJ1-1 | - | TRBV19 | CASSINGRGGAEAFF | TGTGCCAGTAGTATAAACGGACGAGGGGGGGCTGAAGCTTTCTTT
- | TRBJ2-1 | - | TRBV7-9 | CASSFTGIDNEQFF | TGTGCCAGCAGCTTTACCGGGATCGACAATGAGCAGTTCTTC
- | TRBJ1-1 | - | TRBV5-1 | CASSFARGKNTEAFF | TGCGCCAGCAGCTTTGCGAGGGGGAAGAACACTGAAGCTTTCTTT
- | TRBJ2-7 | - | TRBV5-4 | CASSFSGAYEQYF | TGTGCCAGCAGCTTTTCAGGGGCCTACGAGCAGTACTTC
- | TRBJ1-2 | TRBD1 | TRBV19 | CASSNPTRDRLLYGYTF | TGTGCCAGTAGTAACCCGACGAGGGACAGACTTCTTTATGGCTACACCTTC
- | TRBJ1-5 | TRBD1 | TRBV5-1 | CASSLVPGQNQPQHF | TGCGCCAGCAGCTTGGTACCGGGACAGAATCAGCCCCAGCATTTT
few | TRBJ2-2 | TRBD1 | TRBV7-2 | CASSSDRAHGELFF | TGTGCCAGCAGCTCGGACAGGGCTCACGGGGAGCTGTTTTTT
- | TRBJ1-1 | TRBD1 | TRBV29-1 | CSVSTGGASAFF | TGCAGCGTGTCGACAGGGGGAGCGTCTGCTTTCTTT
- | TRBJ2-3 | - | TRBV7-2 | CATDPEESDTQYF | TGTGCCACCGACCCCGAGGAGTCGGATACGCAGTATTTT
- | TRBJ2-7 | TRBD1 | TRBV5-8 | CASSGTETISDEQYF | TGTGCCAGCAGCGGGACAGAAACGATCTCGGACGAGCAGTACTTC
- | TRBJ2-7 | - | TRBV30 | CAWSVPGYSGTLTYEQYF | TGTGCCTGGAGTGTACCTGGCTATTCCGGGACTCTCACCTACGAGCAGTACTTC
- | TRBJ2-1 | TRBD2 | TRBV5-1 | CASSLTSLPGLAGENEQFF | TGCGCCAGCAGCTTGACATCCCTCCCGGGGCTAGCGGGAGAAAATGAGCAGTTCTTC
few | TRBJ2-6 | TRBD2 | TRBV7-7 | CASSLGGGGSGANVLTF | TGTGCCAGCAGCTTAGGTGGGGGAGGGTCCGGGGCCAACGTCCTGACTTTC
few | TRBJ1-1 | - | TRBV6-5 | CASSYSEGHTEAFF | TGTGCCAGCAGTTACTCTGAGGGCCACACTGAAGCTTTCTTT
- | TRBJ1-5 | TRBD1 | TRBV7-2 | CATTGSNQPQHF | TGTGCCACGACAGGGAGCAATCAGCCCCAGCATTTT
once | TRBJ1-4 | - | TRBV6-1 | CASRAGTRNEKLFF | TGTGCCAGCAGGGCCGGGACACGGAATGAAAAACTGTTTTTT
- | TRBJ1-1 | - | TRBV19 | CASSIDQGGEAFF | TGTGCCAGTAGTATAGATCAAGGAGGAGAAGCTTTCTTT
- | TRBJ2-7 | TRBD1 | TRBV5-1 | CASSLPGQAVYEQYF | TGCGCCAGCAGCCTACCGGGACAGGCTGTCTACGAGCAGTACTTC
- | TRBJ1-2 | - | TRBV25-1 | CASSEGPGGYGYTF | TGTGCCAGCAGTGAAGGTCCGGGAGGATATGGCTACACCTTC
- | TRBJ1-5 | - | TRBV5-6 | CASSLGAQENNQPQHF | TGTGCCAGCAGCTTGGGGGCTCAGGAAAACAATCAGCCCCAGCATTTT
- | TRBJ2-5 | TRBD2 | TRBV7-2 | CASSTGLAGGPKAHF | TGTGCCAGCAGCACGGGACTAGCGGGAGGACCAAAAGCGCACTTC
- | TRBJ1-5 | - | TRBV4-2 | CASSLDRTPTSPQHF | TGTGCCAGCAGCCTCGATAGAACACCGACATCGCCCCAGCATTTT
- | TRBJ2-5 | - | TRBV4-3 | CASSQGLLMEGTQYF | TGCGCCAGCAGCCAAGGACTGTTGATGGAGGGGACCCAGTACTTC
once | TRBJ1-2 | - | TRBV2 | CASSEASQGYGYTF | TGTGCCAGCAGTGAAGCGAGCCAGGGATATGGCTACACCTTC
- | TRBJ1-5 | - | TRBV18 | CASRPPGADQPQHF | TGTGCCAGCAGGCCCCCGGGAGCCGATCAGCCCCAGCATTTT
once | TRBJ1-1 | - | TRBV18 | CASSPPAIPGNTEAFF | TGTGCCAGCTCACCACCCGCGATTCCCGGGAACACTGAAGCTTTCTTT
- | TRBJ2-7 | TRBD2 | TRBV6-4 | CASKSSGHSYEQYF | TGTGCCAGCAAAAGTAGCGGGCACTCCTACGAGCAGTACTTC
- | TRBJ1-1 | - | TRBV11-2 | CASSSWRNTEAFF | TGTGCCAGCAGCTCCTGGAGGAACACTGAAGCTTTCTTT
- | TRBJ2-3 | TRBD2 | TRBV7-2 | CASLYRVGAGGSTDTQYF | TGTGCCAGCCTTTACAGGGTCGGGGCGGGGGGATCTACAGATACGCAGTATTTT
once | TRBJ2-1 | TRBD2 | TRBV4-3 | CASSQDIGGLAGGGEQFF | TGCGCCAGCAGCCAAGATATCGGGGGACTAGCGGGAGGCGGTGAGCAGTTCTTC
- | TRBJ1-2 | - | TRBV11-2 | CASSLGTAANYGYTF | TGTGCCAGCAGCTTAGGGACAGCAGCTAACTATGGCTACACCTTC
- | TRBJ1-4 | TRBD1 | TRBV6-1 | CASSAGYRGKDEKLFF | TGTGCCAGCAGTGCGGGTTACAGGGGCAAGGATGAAAAACTGTTTTTT
- | TRBJ2-7 | TRBD1 | TRBV5-1 | CASRSQGETTYEQYF | TGCGCCAGCAGGTCACAGGGGGAAACAACCTACGAGCAGTACTTC
few | TRBJ1-3 | - | TRBV9 | CASSAPYSVSGNTIYF | TGTGCCAGCAGCGCCCCTTATTCGGTCTCTGGAAACACCATATATTTT
- | TRBJ2-3 | TRBD2 | TRBV2 | CASRASGGITDTQYF | TGTGCCAGCAGAGCTAGCGGGGGCATCACAGATACGCAGTATTTT